This entry features one T cell receptor (beta chain) sequence. The antigen is not known. The sample originates from a study of cytomegalovirus exposure and HLA in healthy donors. The PCR made use of 60 Vbeta and 13 Jbeta primers. TCRdb keeps only in-frame clones here, not all; method: immunoSEQ multiplex PCR. The table has 150,000 or so clones, approximately 82% seen once. Study-level results: Rates of TCR association differed by HLA locus in a later analysis, with DRB1 highest and HLA-C lowest.

The TCR originated in a man aged 25-45 years in good health and CMV-seropositive. The specimen was PBMCs.

The CDR3 is CASSLGGRVHNEQFF. CDR3 coding DNA: TGTGCCAGCAGCTTAGGCGGGAGGGTTCACAATGAGCAGTTCTTC. The V gene is TRBV13, the J gene TRBJ2-1; 8 bases line up with TRBD2. The germline V gene encodes CDR1 PRHDT and CDR2 FYEKMQ (reference sequence). Trimming at V came to 0 bases and at J to 5 bases, leaving 3 bases not matched to a gene. The CDR3 extends over 15 amino acids.